This T cell receptor (beta chain) was retrieved from a study of blood T cell repertoires in COVID-19. Study context: Whether acute or convalescent, the COVID-19 samples came from the United States, Italy and Spain. In each case, the material was cDNA or gDNA derived from T cells, B-cell-depleted T cells, or PBMCs.

In the authors' workflow: Reference gene primer amplification gave estimated nucleated cell counts. The protocol was immunoSEQ multiplex PCR, while the TCRdb copy is restricted to in-frame clones and leaves out a portion. V, J and clone size reflect that table, while D and trimming were determined from the DNA. The data contain around 300,000 clones, 83% of them singletons. This clone appeared a single time. The sequence came from a woman aged 45-65 years who had recovered from COVID-19. The material sequenced was peripheral blood.

CDR3 in DNA: TGTGCCAGCAGCGACCGGGACAGGGTTTTGAGGTCCTATGGCTACACCTTC. Residues: CASSDRDRVLRSYGYTF. The gene calls are TRBV9 and TRBJ1-2, with 9 bases fitting TRBD1. The CDR3 totals 17 residues. The V and J ends lost 3 bases and 4 bases, in that order; junction bases with no gene match: 13. Germline V lookup: CDR1 SGDLS, CDR2 YYNGEE.